This is a list of T cell receptor beta chains from one sample in a study of CD8+ T cells in alopecia areata. Sequencing was performed with immunoSEQ multiplex PCR; in TCRdb, only in-frame clones are kept and a portion is missing. The data hold 95,000 to 100,000 clones, with 55% to 75% observed a single time. This specimen was CD8+ T cells sorted from blood, taken between weeks 55 and 70, from a patient treated with tofacitinib. The receptors stem from a human donor with alopecia areata. CDR3s include the opening cysteine and the closing phenylalanine or tryptophan. The D gene is left open where the match is weak. The listing skips clone size in some rows; elsewhere it reads once, few, many or a size class.

TRBV10-3	.	.	TRBJ2-7	CATSELTNYEQYF	TGTGCCACCAGTGAGTTAACCAACTACGAGCAGTACTTC
TRBV29-1	.	few	TRBJ2-7	CSVERGNEQYF	TGCAGCGTAGAAAGAGGGAACGAGCAGTACTTC
TRBV10-2	.	.	TRBJ2-3	CASSEADTQYF	TGCGCCAGCAGTGAAGCAGATACGCAGTATTTT
TRBV20-1	TRBD1	few	TRBJ1-1	CSAEGGSEAFF	TGCAGTGCCGAAGGGGGCTCTGAAGCTTTCTTT
TRBV7-9	.	.	TRBJ2-3	CASSSATDTQYF	TGTGCCAGTTCCTCGGCGACAGATACGCAGTATTTT
TRBV27	.	.	TRBJ2-3	CASSLWGDRYTDTQYF	TGTGCCAGCAGTTTATGGGGGGACCGCTACACAGATACGCAGTATTTT
TRBV27	.	.	TRBJ1-5	CASSLHAGNNQPQHF	TGTGCCAGCAGTCTCCATGCGGGGAACAATCAGCCCCAGCATTTT
TRBV7-9	TRBD1	.	TRBJ1-5	CASSLGGTGMGNQPQHF	TGTGCCAGCAGCTTAGGGGGGACAGGTATGGGCAATCAGCCCCAGCATTTT
TRBV5-1	.	.	TRBJ2-3	CASSLGGGGTQYF	TGCGCCAGCAGCTTAGGGGGAGGCGGTACGCAGTATTTT
TRBV2	.	.	TRBJ2-7	CASSLTRQDSYEQYF	TGTGCCAGCAGTTTAACCCGGCAGGATTCCTACGAGCAGTACTTC
TRBV5-5	.	once	TRBJ1-2	CASSWDIDYGYTF	TGTGCCAGCAGTTGGGACATCGACTATGGCTACACCTTC
TRBV29-1	TRBD1	.	TRBJ2-2	CSVEGTGGASGELFF	TGCAGCGTTGAAGGGACAGGGGGCGCGAGCGGGGAGCTGTTTTTT
TRBV2	TRBD1	.	TRBJ2-7	CASSGGQGAYEQYF	TGTGCCAGCAGTGGGGGACAGGGCGCCTACGAGCAGTACTTC
TRBV4-1	.	.	TRBJ1-5	CASSQDGRGQPQHF	TGCGCCAGCAGCCAAGACGGGAGGGGTCAGCCCCAGCATTTT
TRBV4-1	TRBD1	.	TRBJ2-2	CASRTGTGNTGELFF	TGCGCCAGCAGGACCGGGACAGGGAACACCGGGGAGCTGTTTTTT
TRBV27	.	medium-sized	TRBJ1-1	CASSLGTVNTEAFF	TGTGCCAGCAGTTTAGGGACGGTGAACACTGAAGCTTTCTTT
TRBV27	TRBD2	.	TRBJ2-3	CASSFSSGDTDTQYF	TGTGCCAGCAGTTTTTCTAGCGGGGACACAGATACGCAGTATTTT
TRBV5-1	.	.	TRBJ1-1	CASSLDPGREAFF	TGCGCCAGCAGCTTGGATCCGGGCCGTGAAGCTTTCTTT
TRBV7-9	.	few	TRBJ2-7	CASSYPRDIYSYEQYF	TGTGCCAGCAGCTACCCCCGGGACATCTACTCCTACGAGCAGTACTTC
TRBV27	.	.	TRBJ1-5	CASSPSQGQPQHF	TGTGCCAGCAGCCCCTCACAGGGTCAGCCCCAGCATTTT
TRBV7-3	TRBD1	.	TRBJ2-1	CASSLTGGWGNEQFF	TGTGCCAGCAGCTTGACAGGGGGCTGGGGCAATGAGCAGTTCTTC
TRBV5-6	TRBD2	.	TRBJ2-5	CASSLAASGWTKQETQYF	TGTGCCAGCAGCTTGGCGGCTAGCGGTTGGACCAAGCAAGAGACCCAGTACTTC
TRBV2	TRBD1	few	TRBJ2-7	CASSQPMDRTAYEQYF	TGTGCCAGCAGTCAACCAATGGACAGGACCGCCTACGAGCAGTACTTC
TRBV2	TRBD2	.	TRBJ2-7	CAGRLAGASYEQYF	TGTGCCGGAAGACTAGCGGGGGCCTCCTACGAGCAGTACTTC
TRBV4-1	TRBD2	few	TRBJ2-3	CASSPTSGGADTQYF	TGCGCCAGCAGCCCGACTAGCGGGGGGGCAGATACGCAGTATTTT
TRBV5-1	TRBD1	few	TRBJ2-1	CASSYLTGRNNEQFF	TGCGCCAGCAGCTACTTGACAGGGCGGAACAATGAGCAGTTCTTC
TRBV25-1	.	.	TRBJ1-6	CASSEGGVGSPLHF	TGTGCCAGCAGTGAGGGGGGAGTGGGGTCACCCCTCCACTTT
TRBV14	.	.	TRBJ2-1	CASSQDLGDEQFF	TGTGCCAGCAGCCAAGACTTGGGGGATGAGCAGTTCTTC
TRBV14	.	medium-sized	TRBJ2-3	CASSQVGGLTDTQYF	TGTGCCAGCAGCCAAGTTGGGGGCCTCACAGATACGCAGTATTTT
TRBV27	.	.	TRBJ1-1	CASRYGGANTEAFF	TGTGCCAGCAGGTACGGGGGGGCGAACACTGAAGCTTTCTTT
TRBV7-6	.	few	TRBJ2-3	CASLLRGGTDTQYF	TGTGCCAGCTTGCTCCGGGGAGGAACAGATACGCAGTATTTT
TRBV4-1	.	few	TRBJ1-1	CASSHHFRDAQTGNTEAFF	TGCGCCAGCAGCCACCACTTCCGGGACGCTCAAACGGGGAACACTGAAGCTTTCTTT
TRBV6-5	TRBD2	.	TRBJ2-2	CASTEAGAGELFF	TGTGCCAGCACTGAAGCGGGGGCCGGGGAGCTGTTTTTT
TRBV11-2	.	.	TRBJ1-6	CASSLQKTYSPLHF	TGTGCCAGCAGCTTACAGAAGACTTATTCACCCCTCCACTTT
TRBV6-1	.	.	TRBJ2-1	CASGILGTNEQFF	TGTGCCAGCGGCATCTTAGGCACGAATGAGCAGTTCTTC
TRBV5-4	TRBD1	.	TRBJ1-1	CASRKGQGNTEAFF	TGTGCCAGCAGGAAGGGACAGGGGAACACTGAAGCTTTCTTT
TRBV18	.	.	TRBJ2-1	CASSPPGGVYNEQFF	TGTGCCAGCTCACCACCTGGCGGGGTTTACAATGAGCAGTTCTTC
TRBV30	.	.	TRBJ2-2	CAWSVGDTGELFF	TGTGCCTGGAGTGTAGGGGACACCGGGGAGCTGTTTTTT
TRBV27	.	.	TRBJ1-3	CASSLDIGNTIYF	TGTGCCAGCAGTTTAGATATTGGAAACACCATATATTTT
TRBV2	.	.	TRBJ2-7	CASSESNYEQYF	TGTGCCAGCAGTGAATCCAACTACGAGCAGTACTTC
TRBV5-1	TRBD2	.	TRBJ2-5	CASSVSVAGGLETQYF	TGCGCCAGCAGCGTGAGCGTAGCGGGGGGGCTAGAGACCCAGTACTTC
TRBV25-1	.	.	TRBJ2-5	CASSEYVGVQETQYF	TGTGCCAGCAGTGAATACGTCGGGGTCCAAGAGACCCAGTACTTC
TRBV4-1	.	.	TRBJ1-5	CASRFRASSNQPQHF	TGCGCCAGCAGGTTCCGGGCCTCTAGCAATCAGCCCCAGCATTTT
TRBV5-4	.	.	TRBJ2-7	CASSSVGVRSTMGQYF	TGTGCCAGCAGCTCGGTAGGTGTTCGGAGTACTATGGGGCAGTACTTC
TRBV2	.	.	TRBJ2-1	CASSGGEGNEQFF	TGTGCCAGCAGTGGGGGCGAGGGCAATGAGCAGTTCTTC
TRBV5-1	.	.	TRBJ1-2	CASSVHSNYGYTF	TGCGCCAGCAGCGTCCACTCTAACTATGGCTACACCTTC
TRBV30	.	few	TRBJ2-7	CAWNLGAYEQYF	TGTGCCTGGAACTTAGGGGCCTACGAGCAGTACTTC
TRBV7-3	TRBD1	few	TRBJ2-7	CASSLGRDSGSYEQYF	TGTGCCAGCAGCTTAGGAAGGGACAGTGGCTCCTACGAGCAGTACTTC
TRBV6-5	TRBD1	.	TRBJ1-1	CASSGDRRLFEAFF	TGTGCCAGCAGTGGGGACAGGCGCTTATTTGAAGCTTTCTTT
TRBV2	TRBD1	.	TRBJ2-7	CASSGLRDRSYEQYF	TGTGCCAGCAGTGGACTTCGGGACAGGTCCTACGAGCAGTACTTC
TRBV19	TRBD1	.	TRBJ2-2	CASTDRLNTGELFF	TGTGCCAGTACGGACAGGTTGAACACCGGGGAGCTGTTTTTT
TRBV5-1	.	few	TRBJ2-5	CASSPGGQGQETQYF	TGCGCCAGCAGCCCGGGAGGACAGGGACAAGAGACCCAGTACTTC
TRBV30	.	.	TRBJ2-6	CAWSRGVGPGANVLTF	TGTGCCTGGAGCCGAGGGGTGGGTCCTGGGGCCAACGTCCTGACTTTC
TRBV6-6	TRBD1	.	TRBJ2-7	CASSYSTGWIHEQYF	TGTGCCAGCAGTTACTCGACAGGGTGGATCCACGAGCAGTACTTC
TRBV15	TRBD1	.	TRBJ1-1	CATSEDRAWTEAFF	TGTGCCACCAGCGAAGACAGGGCTTGGACTGAAGCTTTCTTT
TRBV13	.	.	TRBJ1-1	CASSSSMNTEAFF	TGTGCCAGCAGCTCGTCAATGAACACTGAAGCTTTCTTT
TRBV29-1	.	.	TRBJ1-2	CSVEGTGRSDHGYTF	TGCAGCGTTGAGGGCACAGGAAGGTCAGACCATGGCTACACCTTC
TRBV7-8	.	.	TRBJ1-3	CASSPGSGNTIYF	TGTGCCAGCAGCCCGGGGAGTGGAAACACCATATATTTT